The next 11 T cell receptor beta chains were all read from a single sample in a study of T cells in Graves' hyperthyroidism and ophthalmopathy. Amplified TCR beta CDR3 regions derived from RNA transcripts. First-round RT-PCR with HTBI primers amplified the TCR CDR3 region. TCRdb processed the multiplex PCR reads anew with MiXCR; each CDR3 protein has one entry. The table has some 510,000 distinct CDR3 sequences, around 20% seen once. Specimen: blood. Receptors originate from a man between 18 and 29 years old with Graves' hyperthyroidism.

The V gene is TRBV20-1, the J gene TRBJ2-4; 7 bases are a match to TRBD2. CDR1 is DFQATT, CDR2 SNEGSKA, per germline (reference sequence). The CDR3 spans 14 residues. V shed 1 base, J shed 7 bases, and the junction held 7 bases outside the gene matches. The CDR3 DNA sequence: TGCAGTGCTAGAGCACCGGGACTAAAGAACATTCAGTACTTC. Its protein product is CSARAPGLKNIQYF.

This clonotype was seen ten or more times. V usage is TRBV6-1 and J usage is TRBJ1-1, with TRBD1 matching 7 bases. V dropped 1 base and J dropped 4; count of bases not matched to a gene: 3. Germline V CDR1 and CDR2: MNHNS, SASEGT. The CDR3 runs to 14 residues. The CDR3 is CASSEGQGATEAFF. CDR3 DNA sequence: TGTGCCAGCAGTGAAGGACAGGGTGCCACTGAAGCTTTCTTT.

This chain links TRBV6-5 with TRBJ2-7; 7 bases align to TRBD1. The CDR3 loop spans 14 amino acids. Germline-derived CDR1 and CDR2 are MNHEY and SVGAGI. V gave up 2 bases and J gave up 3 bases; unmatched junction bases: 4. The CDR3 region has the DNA TGTGCCAGCAGTTACGGGACAGATAACTACGAGCAGTACTTC. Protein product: CASSYGTDNYEQYF.

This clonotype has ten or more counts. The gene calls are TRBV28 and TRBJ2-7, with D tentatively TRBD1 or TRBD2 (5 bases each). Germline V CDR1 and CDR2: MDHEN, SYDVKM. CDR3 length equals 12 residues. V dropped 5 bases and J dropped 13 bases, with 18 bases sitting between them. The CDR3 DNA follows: TGTGCCAGCAGTGCCCCGGGACGGGGTAAATACTTC. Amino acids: CASSAPGRGKYF.

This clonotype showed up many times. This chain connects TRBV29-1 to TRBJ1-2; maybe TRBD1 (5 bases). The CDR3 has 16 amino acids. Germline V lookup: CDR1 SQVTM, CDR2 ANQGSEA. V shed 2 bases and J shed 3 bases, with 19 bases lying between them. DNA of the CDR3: TGCAGCGTTGAAAAAGAGACAGAAGAGGGCGACTATGGCTACACCTTC. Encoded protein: CSVEKETEEGDYGYTF.

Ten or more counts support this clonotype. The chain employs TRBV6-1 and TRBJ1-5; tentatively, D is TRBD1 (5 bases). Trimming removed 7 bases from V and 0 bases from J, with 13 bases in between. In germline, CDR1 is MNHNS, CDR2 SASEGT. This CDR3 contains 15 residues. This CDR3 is CASIPRQYSNQPQHF. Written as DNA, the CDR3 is TGTGCCAGCATTCCCAGACAGTATAGCAATCAGCCCCAGCATTTT.

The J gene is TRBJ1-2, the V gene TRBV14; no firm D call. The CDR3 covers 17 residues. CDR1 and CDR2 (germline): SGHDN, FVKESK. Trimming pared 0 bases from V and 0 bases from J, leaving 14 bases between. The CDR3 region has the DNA TGTGCCAGCAGCCAAGATAGGTTCCGCGGGTCTAACTATGGCTACACCTTC. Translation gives CASSQDRFRGSNYGYTF.

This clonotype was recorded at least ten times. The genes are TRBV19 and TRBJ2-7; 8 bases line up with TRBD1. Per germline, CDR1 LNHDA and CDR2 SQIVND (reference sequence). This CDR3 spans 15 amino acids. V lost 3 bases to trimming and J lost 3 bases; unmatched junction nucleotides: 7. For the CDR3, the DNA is TGTGCCAGTAGTATTGTACAGGGGGGTCTCTACGAGCAGTACTTC. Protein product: CASSIVQGGLYEQYF.

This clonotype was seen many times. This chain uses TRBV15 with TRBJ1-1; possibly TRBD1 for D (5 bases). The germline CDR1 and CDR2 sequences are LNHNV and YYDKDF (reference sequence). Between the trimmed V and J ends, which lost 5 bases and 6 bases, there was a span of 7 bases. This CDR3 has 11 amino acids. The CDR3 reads CATSRGAEAFF. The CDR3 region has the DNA TGTGCCACCAGCCGGGGGGCTGAAGCTTTCTTT.

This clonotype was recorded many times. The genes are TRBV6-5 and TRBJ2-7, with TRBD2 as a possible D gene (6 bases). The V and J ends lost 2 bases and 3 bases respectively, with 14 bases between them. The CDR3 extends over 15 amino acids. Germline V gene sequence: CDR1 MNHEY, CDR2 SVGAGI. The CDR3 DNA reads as TGTGCCAGCAGTTACGCCCGGGGGATTAACTACGAGCAGTACTTC. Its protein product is CASSYARGINYEQYF.

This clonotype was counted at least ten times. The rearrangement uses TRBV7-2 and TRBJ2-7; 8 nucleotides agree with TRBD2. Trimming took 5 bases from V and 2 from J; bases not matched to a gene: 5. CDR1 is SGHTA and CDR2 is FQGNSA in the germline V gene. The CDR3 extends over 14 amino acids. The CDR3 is CASSPGGLPYEQYF. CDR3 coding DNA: TGTGCCAGCAGCCCGGGAGGGCTCCCCTACGAGCAGTACTTC.